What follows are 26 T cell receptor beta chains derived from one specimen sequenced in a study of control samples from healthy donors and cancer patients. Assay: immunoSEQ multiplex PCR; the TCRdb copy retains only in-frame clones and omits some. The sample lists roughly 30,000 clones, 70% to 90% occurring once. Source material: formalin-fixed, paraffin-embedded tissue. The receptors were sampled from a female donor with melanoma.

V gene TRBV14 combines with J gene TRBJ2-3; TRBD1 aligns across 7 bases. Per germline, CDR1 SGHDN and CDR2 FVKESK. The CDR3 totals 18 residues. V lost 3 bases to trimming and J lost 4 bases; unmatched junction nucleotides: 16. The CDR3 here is CASSHPRQGVGWADTQYF. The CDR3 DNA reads TGTGCCAGCAGCCATCCGAGACAGGGAGTAGGTTGGGCAGATACGCAGTATTTT.

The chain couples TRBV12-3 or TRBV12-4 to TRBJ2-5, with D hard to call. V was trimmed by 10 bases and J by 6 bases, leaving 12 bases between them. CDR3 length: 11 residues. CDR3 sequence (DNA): TGTGCCACCCTACGGTGGCAGACCCAGTACTTC. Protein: CATLRWQTQYF.

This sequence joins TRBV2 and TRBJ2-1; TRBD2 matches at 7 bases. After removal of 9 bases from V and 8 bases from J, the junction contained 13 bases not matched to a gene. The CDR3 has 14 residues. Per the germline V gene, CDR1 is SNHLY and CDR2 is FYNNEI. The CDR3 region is CASQDGGGVDEQFF. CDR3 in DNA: TGTGCCAGTCAGGACGGGGGAGGGGTAGATGAGCAGTTCTTC.

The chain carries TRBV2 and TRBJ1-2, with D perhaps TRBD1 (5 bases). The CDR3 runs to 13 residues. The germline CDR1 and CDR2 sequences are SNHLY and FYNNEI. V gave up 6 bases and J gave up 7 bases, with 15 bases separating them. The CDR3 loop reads CASSIRDSSGYTF. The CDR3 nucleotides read TGTGCCAGCAGCATTAGGGACTCGTCTGGCTACACCTTC.

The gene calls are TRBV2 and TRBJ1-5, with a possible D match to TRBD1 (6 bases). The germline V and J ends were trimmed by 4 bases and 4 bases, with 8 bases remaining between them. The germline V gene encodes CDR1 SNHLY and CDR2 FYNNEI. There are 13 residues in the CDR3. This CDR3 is CASSGTENQPQHF. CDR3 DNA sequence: TGTGCCAGCAGTGGGACAGAAAATCAGCCCCAGCATTTT.

As DNA, the CDR3 is TGTGCCAGCAGCTTAGGCCCCTCGACTACTGAAGCTTTCTTT. Translated: CASSLGPSTTEAFF. This sequence joins TRBV7-9 and TRBJ1-1; D is uncertain. Germline V gene sequence: CDR1 SEHNR, CDR2 FQNEAQ (reference sequence). Deletions cut 1 base from V and 5 bases from J, with 11 bases between. The CDR3 extends over 14 amino acids. The full variable domain, rest sourced from reference TRBV7-9 and TRBJ1-1, is DTGVSQNPRHKITKRGQNVTFRCDPISEHNRLYWYRQTLGQGPEFLTYFQNEAQLEKSRLLSDRFSAERPKGSFSTLEIQRTEQGDSAMYLCASSLGPSTTEAFFGQGTRLTVV.

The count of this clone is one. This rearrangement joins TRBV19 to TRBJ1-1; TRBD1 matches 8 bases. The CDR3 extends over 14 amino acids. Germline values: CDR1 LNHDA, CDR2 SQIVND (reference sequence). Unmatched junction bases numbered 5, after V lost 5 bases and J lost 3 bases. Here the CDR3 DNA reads TGTGCCAGTAGTCGGGCAGGGGGCGACACTGAAGCTTTCTTT. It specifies CASSRAGGDTEAFF.

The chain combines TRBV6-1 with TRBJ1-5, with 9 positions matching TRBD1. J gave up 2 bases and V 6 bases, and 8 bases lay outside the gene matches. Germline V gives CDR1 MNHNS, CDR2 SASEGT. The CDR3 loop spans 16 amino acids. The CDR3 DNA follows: TGTGCCAGCAGCGAACGTAGGACAGGGGGCAATCAGCCCCAGCATTTT. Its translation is CASSERRTGGNQPQHF.

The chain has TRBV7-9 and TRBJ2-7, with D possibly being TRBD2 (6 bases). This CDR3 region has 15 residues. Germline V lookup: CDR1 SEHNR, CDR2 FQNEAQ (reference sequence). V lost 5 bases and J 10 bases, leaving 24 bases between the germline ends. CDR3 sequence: CASSRGLVVTSEQYF. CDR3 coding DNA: TGTGCCAGCAGCCGTGGATTGGTGGTGACTAGTGAACAGTACTTC.

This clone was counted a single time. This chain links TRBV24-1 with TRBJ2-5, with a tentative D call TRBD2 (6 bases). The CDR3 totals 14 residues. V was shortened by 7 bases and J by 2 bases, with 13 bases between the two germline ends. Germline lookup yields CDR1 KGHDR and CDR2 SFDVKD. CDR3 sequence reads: CATRETGGQETQYF. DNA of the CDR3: TGTGCCACCAGGGAGACCGGGGGACAAGAGACCCAGTACTTC.

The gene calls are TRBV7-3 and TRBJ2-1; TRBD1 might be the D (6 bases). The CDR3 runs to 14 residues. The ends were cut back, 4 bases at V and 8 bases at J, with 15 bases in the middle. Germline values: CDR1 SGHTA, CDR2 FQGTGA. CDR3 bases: TGTGCCAGCAGCTCAAACAGGGCCGGGCATGAGCAGTTCTTC. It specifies CASSSNRAGHEQFF.

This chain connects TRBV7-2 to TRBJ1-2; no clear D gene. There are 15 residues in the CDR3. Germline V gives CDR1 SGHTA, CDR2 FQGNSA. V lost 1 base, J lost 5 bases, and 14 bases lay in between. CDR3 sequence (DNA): TGTGCCAGCAGCTTAGTAGCACAGACAAATTATGGCTACACCTTC. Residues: CASSLVAQTNYGYTF. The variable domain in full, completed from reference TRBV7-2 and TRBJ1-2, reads GAGVSQSPSNKVTEKGKDVELRCDPISGHTALYWYRQSLGQGLEFLIYFQGNSAPDKSGLPSDRFSAERTGGSVSTLTIQRTQQEDSAVYLCASSLVAQTNYGYTFGSGTRLTVV.

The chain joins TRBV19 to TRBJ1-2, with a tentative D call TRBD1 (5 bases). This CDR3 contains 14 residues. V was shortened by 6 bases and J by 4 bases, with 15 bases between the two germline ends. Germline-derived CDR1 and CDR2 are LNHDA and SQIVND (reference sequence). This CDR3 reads CASRRQTVFYGYTF. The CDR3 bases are TGTGCCAGTAGGCGCCAGACAGTCTTCTATGGCTACACCTTC.

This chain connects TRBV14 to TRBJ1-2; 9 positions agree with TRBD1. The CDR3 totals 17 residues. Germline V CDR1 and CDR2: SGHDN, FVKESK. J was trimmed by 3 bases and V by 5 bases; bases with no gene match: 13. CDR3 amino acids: CASSGTGTGFVDYGYTF. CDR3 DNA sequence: TGTGCCAGCAGCGGGACCGGGACAGGGTTTGTAGACTATGGCTACACCTTC.

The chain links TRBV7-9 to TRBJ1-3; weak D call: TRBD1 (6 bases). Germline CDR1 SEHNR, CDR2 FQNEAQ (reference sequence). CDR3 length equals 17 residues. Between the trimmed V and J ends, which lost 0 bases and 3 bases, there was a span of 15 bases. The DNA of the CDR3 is TGTGCCAGCAGCTTAGCGGGAGCAGGGGCCGGTGGAAACACCATATATTTT. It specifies CASSLAGAGAGGNTIYF.

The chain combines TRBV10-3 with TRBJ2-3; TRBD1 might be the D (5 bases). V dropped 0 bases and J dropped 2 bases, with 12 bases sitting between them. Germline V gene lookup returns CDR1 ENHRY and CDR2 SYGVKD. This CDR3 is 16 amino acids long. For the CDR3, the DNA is TGTGCCATCAGTGAGTCGGGGCCGGGTTACACAGATACGCAGTATTTT. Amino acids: CAISESGPGYTDTQYF.

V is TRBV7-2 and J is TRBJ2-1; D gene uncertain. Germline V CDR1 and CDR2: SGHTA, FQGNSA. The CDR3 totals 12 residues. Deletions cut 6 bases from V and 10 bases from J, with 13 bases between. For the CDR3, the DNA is TGTGCCAGCAGGCAGTTCTACGGCGAGCAGTTCTTC. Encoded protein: CASRQFYGEQFF.

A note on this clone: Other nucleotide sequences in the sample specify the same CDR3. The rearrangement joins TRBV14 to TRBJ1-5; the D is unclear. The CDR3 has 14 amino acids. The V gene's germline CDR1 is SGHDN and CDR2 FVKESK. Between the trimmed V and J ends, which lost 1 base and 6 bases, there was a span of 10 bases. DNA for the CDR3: TGTGCCAGCAGCCAAGGAGGGTTGGGTCAGCCCCAGCATTTT. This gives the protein CASSQGGLGQPQHF.

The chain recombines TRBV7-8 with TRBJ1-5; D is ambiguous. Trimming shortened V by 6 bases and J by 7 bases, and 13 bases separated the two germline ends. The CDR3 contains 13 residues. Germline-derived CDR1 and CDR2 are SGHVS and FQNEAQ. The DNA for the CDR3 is TGTGCCAGCAGAGGTCCCTTGGGCCAGCCCCAGCATTTT. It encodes CASRGPLGQPQHF. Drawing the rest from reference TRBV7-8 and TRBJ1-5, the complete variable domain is GAGVSQSPRYKVAKRGQDVALRCDPISGHVSLFWYQQALGQGPEFLTYFQNEAQLDKSGLPSDRFFAERPEGSVSTLKIQRTQQEDSAVYLCASRGPLGQPQHFGDGTRLSIL.

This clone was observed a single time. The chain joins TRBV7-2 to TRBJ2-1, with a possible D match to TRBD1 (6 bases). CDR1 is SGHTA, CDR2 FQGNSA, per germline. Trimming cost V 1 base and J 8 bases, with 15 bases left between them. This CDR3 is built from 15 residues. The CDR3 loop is CASSLEPGVIHEQFF. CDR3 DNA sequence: TGTGCCAGCAGCTTAGAACCAGGGGTTATCCATGAGCAGTTCTTC.

The CDR3 is CASSIWQNTEAFF. The CDR3 DNA reads TGTGCCAGCAGTATATGGCAGAACACTGAAGCTTTCTTT. This sequence joins TRBV4-2 and TRBJ1-1; no clear D gene. V was clipped by 6 bases and J by 1 base, with 9 bases between them. Germline assignment: CDR1 LGHNA and CDR2 YNFKEQ. There are 13 residues in the CDR3.

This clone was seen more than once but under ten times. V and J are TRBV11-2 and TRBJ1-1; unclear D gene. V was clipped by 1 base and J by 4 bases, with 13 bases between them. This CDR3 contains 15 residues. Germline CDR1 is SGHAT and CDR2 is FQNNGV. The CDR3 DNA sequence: TGTGCCAGCAGCTTAGTACGGGGTAGAGGCACTGAAGCTTTCTTT. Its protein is CASSLVRGRGTEAFF.

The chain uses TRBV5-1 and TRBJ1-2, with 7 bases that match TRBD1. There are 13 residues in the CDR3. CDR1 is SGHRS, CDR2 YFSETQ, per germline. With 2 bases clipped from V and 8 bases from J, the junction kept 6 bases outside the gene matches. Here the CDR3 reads CASSFGQARGYTF. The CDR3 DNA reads TGCGCCAGCAGCTTCGGACAGGCAAGGGGCTACACCTTC.

Here the CDR3 DNA reads TGTGCCAGCAGTTTAGACTTTAACTATGGCTACACCTTC. Its translation: CASSLDFNYGYTF. This chain uses TRBV27 with TRBJ1-2, with D unresolved. CDR3 length: 13 residues. From germline, CDR1 is MNHEY and CDR2 SMNVEV (reference sequence). V gave up 2 bases and J gave up 1 base, with 5 bases separating them.

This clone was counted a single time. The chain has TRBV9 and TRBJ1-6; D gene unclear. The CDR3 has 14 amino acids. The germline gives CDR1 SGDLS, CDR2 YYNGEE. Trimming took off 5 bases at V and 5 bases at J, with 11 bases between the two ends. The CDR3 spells CASSVLTNNSPLHF. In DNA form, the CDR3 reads TGTGCCAGCAGTGTACTAACTAATAATTCACCCCTCCACTTT.

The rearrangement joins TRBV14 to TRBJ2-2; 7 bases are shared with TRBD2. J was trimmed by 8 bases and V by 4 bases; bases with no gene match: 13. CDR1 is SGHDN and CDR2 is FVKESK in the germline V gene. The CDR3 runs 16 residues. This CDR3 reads CASSPWRGRLSGELFF. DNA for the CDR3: TGTGCCAGCAGCCCGTGGCGGGGGAGATTATCTGGGGAGCTGTTTTTT.